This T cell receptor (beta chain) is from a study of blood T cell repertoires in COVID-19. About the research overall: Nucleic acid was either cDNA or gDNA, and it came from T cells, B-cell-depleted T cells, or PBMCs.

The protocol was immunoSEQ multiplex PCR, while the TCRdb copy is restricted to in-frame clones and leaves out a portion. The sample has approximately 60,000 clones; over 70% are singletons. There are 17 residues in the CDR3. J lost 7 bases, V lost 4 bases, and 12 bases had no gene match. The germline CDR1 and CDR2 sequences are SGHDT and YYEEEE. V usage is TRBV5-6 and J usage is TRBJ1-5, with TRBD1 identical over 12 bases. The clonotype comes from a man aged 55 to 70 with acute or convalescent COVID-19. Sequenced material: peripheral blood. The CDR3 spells CASSTYRDRGLRQPQHF. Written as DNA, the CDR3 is TGTGCCAGCAGCACCTACCGGGACAGGGGGCTGAGGCAGCCCCAGCATTTT.